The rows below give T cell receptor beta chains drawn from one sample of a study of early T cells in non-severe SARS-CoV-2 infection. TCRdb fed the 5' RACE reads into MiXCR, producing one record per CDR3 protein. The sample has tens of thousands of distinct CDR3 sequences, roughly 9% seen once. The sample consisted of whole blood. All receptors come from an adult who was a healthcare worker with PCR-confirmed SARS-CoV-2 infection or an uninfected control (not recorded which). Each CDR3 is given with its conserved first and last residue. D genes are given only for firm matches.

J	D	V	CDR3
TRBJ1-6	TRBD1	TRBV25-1	CASSKGGSSYNSPLHF
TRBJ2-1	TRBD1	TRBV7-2	CASSTTGPYNEQFF
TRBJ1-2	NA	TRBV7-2	CASSFDLYGYTF
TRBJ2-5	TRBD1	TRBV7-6	CASSSGTGSGETQYF
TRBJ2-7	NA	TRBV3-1	CASSRDRGGEQYF
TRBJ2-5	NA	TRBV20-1	CSAAPPGVLQETQYF
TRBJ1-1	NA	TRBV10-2	CATQAGEHEGAFF
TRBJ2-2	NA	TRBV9	CASSASGPGELFF
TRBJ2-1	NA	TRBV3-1	CASSQAGSRLSYNEQFF
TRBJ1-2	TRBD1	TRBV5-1	CASSLAPGGRGYTF
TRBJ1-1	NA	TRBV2	CALGGGMNTEAFF
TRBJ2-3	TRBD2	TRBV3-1	CASRISGGADTQYF
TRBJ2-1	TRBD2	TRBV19	CATLAGSYNEQFF
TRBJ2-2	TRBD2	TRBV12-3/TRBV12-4	CASSPSGENTGELFF
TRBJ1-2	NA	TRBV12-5	CASGLPAYGYTF
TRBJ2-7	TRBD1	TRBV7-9	CASSSRDRTYEQYF
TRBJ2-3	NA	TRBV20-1	CSAEAGTLASDTQYF
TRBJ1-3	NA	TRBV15	CATSRVGAVDTIYF
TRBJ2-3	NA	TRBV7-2	CASSLGLGPDTQYF
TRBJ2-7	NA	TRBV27	CASSRETGREQYF
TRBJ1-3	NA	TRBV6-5	CASHRGNTIYF
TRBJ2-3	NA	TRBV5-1	CASRRVPGTDTQYF
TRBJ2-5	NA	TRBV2	CASGYPLNGETQETQYF
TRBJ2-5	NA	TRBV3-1	CASSQVSETQYF
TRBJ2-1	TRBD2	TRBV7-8	CASSPERGAYNEQFF
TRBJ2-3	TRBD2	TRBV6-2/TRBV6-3	CASSPNAGGGTDTQYF
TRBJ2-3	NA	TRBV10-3	CAMGGWVDTQYF
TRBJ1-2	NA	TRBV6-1	CASSVGGIYGYTF
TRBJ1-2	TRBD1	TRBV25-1	CASMDRRNGYTF
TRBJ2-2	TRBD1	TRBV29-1	CSVEDTGGAAGELFF
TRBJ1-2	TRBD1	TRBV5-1	CASSFTGGHYGYTF
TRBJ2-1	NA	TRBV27	CASRLGLNEQFF
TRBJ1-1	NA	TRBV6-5	CASSYSTVGHRNTEAFF
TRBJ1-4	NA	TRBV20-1	CSAAGREKLFF
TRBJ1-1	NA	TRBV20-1	CSARAGARTEAFF
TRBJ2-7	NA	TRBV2	CASEGGSSYEQYF
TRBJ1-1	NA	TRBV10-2	CASRDSSTEAFF
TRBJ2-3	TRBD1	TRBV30	CAWSTGQARTDTQYF
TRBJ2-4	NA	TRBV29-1	CSVGESERNIQYF
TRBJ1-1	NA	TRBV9	CASSVNWNTEAFF
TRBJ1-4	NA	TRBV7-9	CASSPNLATNEKLFF
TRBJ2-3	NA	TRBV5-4	CASRSPGGKKYF
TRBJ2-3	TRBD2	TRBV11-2	CASSSIAGGPSTQYF
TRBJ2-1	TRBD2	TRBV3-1	CASSLRALAGPYNEQFF
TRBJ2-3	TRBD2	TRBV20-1	CSAVAGGTDTQYF
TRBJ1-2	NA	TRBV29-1	CSGGPGEDYTF
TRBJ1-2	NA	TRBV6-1	CASSEARGYGYTF
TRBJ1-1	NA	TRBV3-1	CASSPQGINTEAFF
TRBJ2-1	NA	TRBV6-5	CASSYGGSSYNEQFF
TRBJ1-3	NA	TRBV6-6	CASSLAQGSGNTIYF
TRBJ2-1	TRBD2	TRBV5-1	CASSLWASGEYNEQFF
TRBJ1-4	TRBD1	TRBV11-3	CASSHGQVWNEKLFF
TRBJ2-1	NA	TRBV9	CASSVGLASEQFF
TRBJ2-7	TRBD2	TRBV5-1	CASSLGREYEQYF
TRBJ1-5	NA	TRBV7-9	CASSLVGGDQHF
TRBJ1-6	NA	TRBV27	CASSFGQNNSPLHF
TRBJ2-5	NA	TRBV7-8	CASSRGRTEETQYF